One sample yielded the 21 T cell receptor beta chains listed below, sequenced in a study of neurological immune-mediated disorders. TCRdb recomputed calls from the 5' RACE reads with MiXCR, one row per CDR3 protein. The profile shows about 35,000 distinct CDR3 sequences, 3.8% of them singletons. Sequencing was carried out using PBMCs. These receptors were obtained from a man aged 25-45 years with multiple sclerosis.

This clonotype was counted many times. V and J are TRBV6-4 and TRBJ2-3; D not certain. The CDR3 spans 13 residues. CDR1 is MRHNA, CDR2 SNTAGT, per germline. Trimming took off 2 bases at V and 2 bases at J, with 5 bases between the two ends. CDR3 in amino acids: CASSDRATDTQYF. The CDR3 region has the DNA TGTGCCAGCAGTGACCGCGCCACAGATACGCAGTATTTT.

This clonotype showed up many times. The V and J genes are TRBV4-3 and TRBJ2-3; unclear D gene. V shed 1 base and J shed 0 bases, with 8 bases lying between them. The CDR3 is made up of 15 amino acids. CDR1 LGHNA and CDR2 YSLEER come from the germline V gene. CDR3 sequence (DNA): TGCGCCAGCAGCCAAGGAATAGAAAGCACAGATACGCAGTATTTT. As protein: CASSQGIESTDTQYF.

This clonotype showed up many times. The CDR3 loop reads CASSLRTVGNEQFF. Here the CDR3 DNA reads TGTGCCAGCAGCTTACGAACGGTAGGGAATGAGCAGTTCTTC. The V call is TRBV7-8, the J call TRBJ2-1; D is unresolved. V shed 2 bases and J shed 7 bases, with 12 bases lying between them. Germline values: CDR1 SGHVS, CDR2 FQNEAQ. The CDR3 extends over 14 amino acids.

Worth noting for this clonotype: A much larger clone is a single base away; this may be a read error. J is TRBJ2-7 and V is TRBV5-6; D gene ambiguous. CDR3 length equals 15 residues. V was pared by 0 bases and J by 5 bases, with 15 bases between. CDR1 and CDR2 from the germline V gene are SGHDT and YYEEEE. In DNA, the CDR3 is TGTGCCAGCAGCTTGGACTGGGAAAAGCCCCACGAGCAGTACTTC. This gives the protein CASSLDWEKPHEQYF.

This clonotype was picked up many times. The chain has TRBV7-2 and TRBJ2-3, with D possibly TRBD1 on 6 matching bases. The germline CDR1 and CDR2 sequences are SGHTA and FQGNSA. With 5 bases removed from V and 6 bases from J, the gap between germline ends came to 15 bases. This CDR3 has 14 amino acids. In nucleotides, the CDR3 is TGTGCCAGCAGCAAAGAACAGGGTCTGGATACGCAGTATTTT. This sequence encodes CASSKEQGLDTQYF.

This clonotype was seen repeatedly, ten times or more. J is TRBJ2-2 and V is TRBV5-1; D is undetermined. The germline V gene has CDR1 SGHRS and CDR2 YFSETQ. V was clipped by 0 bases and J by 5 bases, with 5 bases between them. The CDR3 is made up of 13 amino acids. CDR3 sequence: CASSLGDTGELFF. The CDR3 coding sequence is TGCGCCAGCAGCTTGGGGGATACCGGGGAGCTGTTTTTT.

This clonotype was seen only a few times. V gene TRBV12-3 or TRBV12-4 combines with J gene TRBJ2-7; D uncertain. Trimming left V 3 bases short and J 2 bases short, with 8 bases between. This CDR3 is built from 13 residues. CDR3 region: CASSFLAPYEQYF. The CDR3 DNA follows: TGTGCCAGCAGTTTCCTGGCACCCTACGAGCAGTACTTC.

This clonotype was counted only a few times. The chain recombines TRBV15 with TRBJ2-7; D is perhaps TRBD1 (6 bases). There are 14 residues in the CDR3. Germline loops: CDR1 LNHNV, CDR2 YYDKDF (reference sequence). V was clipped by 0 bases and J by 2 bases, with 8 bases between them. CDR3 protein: CATSRDRGPYEQYF. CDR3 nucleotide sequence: TGTGCCACCAGCAGAGACAGGGGTCCCTACGAGCAGTACTTC.

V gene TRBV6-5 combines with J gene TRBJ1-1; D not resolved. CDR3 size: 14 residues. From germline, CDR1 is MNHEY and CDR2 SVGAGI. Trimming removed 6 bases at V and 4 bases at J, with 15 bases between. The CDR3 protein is CASRKSVMSTEAFF. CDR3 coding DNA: TGTGCCAGCAGAAAGTCTGTAATGAGCACTGAAGCTTTCTTT.

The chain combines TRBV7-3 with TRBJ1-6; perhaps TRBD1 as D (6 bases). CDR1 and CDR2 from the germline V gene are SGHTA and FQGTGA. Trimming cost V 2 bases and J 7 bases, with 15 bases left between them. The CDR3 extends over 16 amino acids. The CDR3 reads CASSLGGGPQNSPLHF. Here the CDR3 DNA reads TGTGCCAGCAGCTTAGGGGGCGGACCGCAAAATTCACCCCTCCACTTT. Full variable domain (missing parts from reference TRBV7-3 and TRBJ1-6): GAGVSQTPSNKVTEKGKYVELRCDPISGHTALYWYRQSLGQGPEFLIYFQGTGAADDSGLPNDRFFAVRPEGSVSTLKIQRTERGDSAVYLCASSLGGGPQNSPLHFGNGTRLTVT.

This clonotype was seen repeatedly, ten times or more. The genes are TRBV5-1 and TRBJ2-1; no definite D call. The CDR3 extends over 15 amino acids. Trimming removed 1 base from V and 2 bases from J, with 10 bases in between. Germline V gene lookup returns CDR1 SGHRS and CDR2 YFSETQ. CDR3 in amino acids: CASSLSRIAYNEQFF. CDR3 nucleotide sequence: TGCGCCAGCAGCTTGTCTCGTATCGCCTACAATGAGCAGTTCTTC.

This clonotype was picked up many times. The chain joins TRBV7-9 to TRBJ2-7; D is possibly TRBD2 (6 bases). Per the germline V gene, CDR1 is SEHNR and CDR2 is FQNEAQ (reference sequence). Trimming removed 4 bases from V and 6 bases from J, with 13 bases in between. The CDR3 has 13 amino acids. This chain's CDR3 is CASSSTPGVEQYF. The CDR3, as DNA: TGTGCCAGCAGCTCAACCCCGGGGGTCGAGCAGTACTTC.

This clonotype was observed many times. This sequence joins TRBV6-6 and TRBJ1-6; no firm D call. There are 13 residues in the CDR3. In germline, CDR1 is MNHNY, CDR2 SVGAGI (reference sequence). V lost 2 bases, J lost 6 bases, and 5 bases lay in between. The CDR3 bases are TGTGCCAGCAGTTACCCGGGTAATTCACCCCTCCACTTT. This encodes CASSYPGNSPLHF.

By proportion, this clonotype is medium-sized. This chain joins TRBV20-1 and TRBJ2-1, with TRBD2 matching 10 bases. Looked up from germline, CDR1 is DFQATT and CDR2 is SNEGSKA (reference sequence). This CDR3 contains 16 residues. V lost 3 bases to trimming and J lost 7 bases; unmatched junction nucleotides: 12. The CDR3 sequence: CSASAESGGAGNEQFF. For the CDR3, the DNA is TGCAGTGCTAGCGCTGAAAGCGGGGGGGCCGGTAATGAGCAGTTCTTC.

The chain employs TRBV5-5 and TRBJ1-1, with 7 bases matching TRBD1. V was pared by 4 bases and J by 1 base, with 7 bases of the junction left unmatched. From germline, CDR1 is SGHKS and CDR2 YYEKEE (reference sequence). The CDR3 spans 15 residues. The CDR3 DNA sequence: TGTGCCAGCAGCCTTTTGGACAGGCAGAACACTGAAGCTTTCTTT. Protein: CASSLLDRQNTEAFF. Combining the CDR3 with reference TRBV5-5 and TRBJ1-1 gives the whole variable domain DAGVTQSPTHLIKTRGQQVTLRCSPISGHKSVSWYQQVLGQGPQFIFQYYEKEERGRGNFPDRFSARQFPNYSSELNVNALLLGDSALYLCASSLLDRQNTEAFFGQGTRLTVV.

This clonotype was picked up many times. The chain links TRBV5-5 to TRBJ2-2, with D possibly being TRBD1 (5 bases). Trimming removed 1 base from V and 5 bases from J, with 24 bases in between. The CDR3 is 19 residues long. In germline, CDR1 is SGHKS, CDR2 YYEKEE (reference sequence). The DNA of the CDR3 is TGTGCCAGCAGCTTGTTAACGTCGGCGGACACACGAAGGACCGGGGAGCTGTTTTTT. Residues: CASSLLTSADTRRTGELFF.

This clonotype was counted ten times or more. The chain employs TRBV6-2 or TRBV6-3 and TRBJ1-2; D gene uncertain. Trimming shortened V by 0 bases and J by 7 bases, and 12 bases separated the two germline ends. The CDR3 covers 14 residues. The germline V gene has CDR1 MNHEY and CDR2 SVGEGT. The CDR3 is CASSYSEGAAGYTF. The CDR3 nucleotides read TGTGCCAGCAGTTACTCCGAGGGCGCGGCTGGCTACACCTTC.

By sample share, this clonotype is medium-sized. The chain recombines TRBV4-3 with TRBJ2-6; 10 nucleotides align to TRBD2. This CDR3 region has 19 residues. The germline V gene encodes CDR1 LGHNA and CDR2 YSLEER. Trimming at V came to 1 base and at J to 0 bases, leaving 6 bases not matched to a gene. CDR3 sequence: CASSQVPSGGPSGANVLTF. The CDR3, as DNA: TGCGCCAGCAGCCAAGTCCCTAGCGGGGGCCCCTCTGGGGCCAACGTCCTGACTTTC.

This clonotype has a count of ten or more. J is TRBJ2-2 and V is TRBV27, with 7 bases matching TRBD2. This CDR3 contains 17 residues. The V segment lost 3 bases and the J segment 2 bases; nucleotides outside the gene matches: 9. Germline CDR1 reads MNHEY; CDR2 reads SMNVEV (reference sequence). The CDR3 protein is CASSFPGRGSNTGELFF. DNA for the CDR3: TGTGCCAGCAGTTTCCCGGGGCGGGGGTCAAACACCGGGGAGCTGTTTTTT.

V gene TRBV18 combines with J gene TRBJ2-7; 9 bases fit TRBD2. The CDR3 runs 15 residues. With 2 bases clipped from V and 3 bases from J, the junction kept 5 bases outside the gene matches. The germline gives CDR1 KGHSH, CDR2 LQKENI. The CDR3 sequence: CASSPKAGGFYEQYF. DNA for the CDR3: TGTGCCAGCTCACCAAAAGCGGGGGGCTTCTACGAGCAGTACTTC.

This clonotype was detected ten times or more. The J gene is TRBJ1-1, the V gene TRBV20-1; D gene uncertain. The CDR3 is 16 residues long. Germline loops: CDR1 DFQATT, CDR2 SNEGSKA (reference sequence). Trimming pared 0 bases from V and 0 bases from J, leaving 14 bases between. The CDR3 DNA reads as TGCAGTGCTAGAGATTCTGGGCGGACCTTGAACACTGAAGCTTTCTTT. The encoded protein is CSARDSGRTLNTEAFF.